This TCR beta chain was documented in a study of blood T cell repertoires in COVID-19. Study in general: Samples came from the United States, Italy and Spain, spanning acute and convalescent COVID-19. Sources were T cells, B-cell-depleted T cells, or PBMCs; the material itself was cDNA or gDNA.

Authors' data handling: Estimation of nucleated cell counts relied on the amplification of reference gene primers. Libraries were prepared by immunoSEQ multiplex PCR; TCRdb keeps only in-frame clonotypes and omits some of them. The V and J calls and clone size come from that table; D and trimming were worked out from the DNA. The sample contains fewer than 120,000 clones, roughly 85% of which appear only once. Germline V lookup: CDR1 KGHSH, CDR2 LQKENI. The ends were cut back, 3 bases at V and 4 bases at J, with 15 bases in the middle. The CDR3 is 15 residues long. This clone was seen a handful of times.

The rearrangement uses TRBV18 and TRBJ1-2; tentative D call: TRBD1 (5 bases). The sequence came from a woman of 80 years or more with active or convalescent COVID-19. Sequenced input: peripheral blood. The CDR3 DNA follows: TGTGCCAGCTCACCCAATGGTGACAGTCTCTATGGCTACACCTTC. Protein sequence: CASSPNGDSLYGYTF.